This TCR beta chain was captured in a study of T cell repertoires in cytomegalovirus infection. Findings and limits, study-wide: Dominant in the ex vivo response were TCR beta clonotypes restricted by HLA-C and specific for CMV.

MiXCR, run by TCRdb on the reads, gives a single entry per CDR3 protein. The sample holds about 350,000 distinct CDR3 sequences, roughly 36% seen once. In the case of this clonotype: Its antigen is undetermined.

Germline CDR1 and CDR2: MNHEY and SVGEGT. The CDR3 covers 18 residues. Deletions cut 0 bases from V and 2 bases from J, with 16 bases between. This TCR came from a human donor in good health (CMV status not recorded). Some clones in this sample may be carry-over from other donors' samples. The chain has TRBV6-2 or TRBV6-3 and TRBJ2-2, with D possibly TRBD1 on 5 matching bases. Sequenced here: cultured PBMCs, sampled from culture after CMV antigen stimulation. The CDR3 region has the DNA TGTGCCAGCAGTTACTCGAGAGGAAAGGACACAAACACCGGGGAGCTGTTTTTT. Amino acid sequence: CASSYSRGKDTNTGELFF.